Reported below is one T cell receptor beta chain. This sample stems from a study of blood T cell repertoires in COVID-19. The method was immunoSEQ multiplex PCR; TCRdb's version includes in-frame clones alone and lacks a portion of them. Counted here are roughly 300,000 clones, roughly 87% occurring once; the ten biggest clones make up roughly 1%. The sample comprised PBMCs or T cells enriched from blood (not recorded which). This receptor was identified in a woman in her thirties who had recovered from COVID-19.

CDR3 in amino acids: CASSERQGNTEAFF. CDR3 nucleotide sequence: TGTGCCAGCAGTGAAAGGCAGGGGAACACTGAAGCTTTCTTT. This rearrangement joins TRBV2 to TRBJ1-1, with a possible D match to TRBD1 (5 bases). This CDR3 comprises 14 residues. V was pared by 2 bases and J by 1 base, with 8 bases between. The V gene's germline CDR1 is SNHLY and CDR2 FYNNEI.